This TCR beta chain was profiled in a study of blood T cell repertoires in COVID-19. Recovered Cohort 3 donors showed two negative PCRs, clearance, or symptom resolution. This clone showed up just once. The CDR3 totals 13 residues. Deletions cut 5 bases from V and 8 bases from J, with 12 bases between. The germline CDR1 and CDR2 sequences are MNHEY and SVGAGI. Assay used: immunoSEQ multiplex PCR; TCRdb lists only in-frame clones, some missing. Found here are about 46,000 clones, 86% of them singletons; the top ten hold under 4%. Sequencing was done on a sample of PBMCs or T cells enriched from blood (not recorded which). The TCR was taken from a woman aged 50 to 60 who had recovered from COVID-19. The V and J genes are TRBV6-5 and TRBJ1-4; the D gene is possibly TRBD1 (6 bases). Here the CDR3 reads CASSLPGQEKLFF. In nucleotides, the CDR3 is TGTGCCAGCAGTCTCCCGGGACAAGAAAAACTGTTTTTT.